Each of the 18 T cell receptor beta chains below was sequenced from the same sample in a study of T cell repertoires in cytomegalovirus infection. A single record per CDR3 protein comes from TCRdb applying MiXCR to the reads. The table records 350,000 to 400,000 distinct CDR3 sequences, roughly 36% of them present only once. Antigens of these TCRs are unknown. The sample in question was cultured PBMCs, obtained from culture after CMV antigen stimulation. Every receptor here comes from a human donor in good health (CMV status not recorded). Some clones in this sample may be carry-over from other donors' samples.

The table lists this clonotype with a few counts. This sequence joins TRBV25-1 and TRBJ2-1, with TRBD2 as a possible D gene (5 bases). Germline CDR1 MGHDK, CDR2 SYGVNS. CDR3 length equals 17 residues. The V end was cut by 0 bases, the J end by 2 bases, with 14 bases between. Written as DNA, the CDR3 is TGTGCCAGCAGTGAATATATTCGGGATCCCCCCTACAATGAGCAGTTCTTC. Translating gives CASSEYIRDPPYNEQFF. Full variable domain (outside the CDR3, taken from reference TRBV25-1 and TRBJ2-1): EADIYQTPRYLVIGTGKKITLECSQTMGHDKMYWYQQDPGMELHLIHYSYGVNSTEKGDLSSESTVSRIRTEHFPLTLESARPSHTSQYLCASSEYIRDPPYNEQFFGPGTRLTVL.

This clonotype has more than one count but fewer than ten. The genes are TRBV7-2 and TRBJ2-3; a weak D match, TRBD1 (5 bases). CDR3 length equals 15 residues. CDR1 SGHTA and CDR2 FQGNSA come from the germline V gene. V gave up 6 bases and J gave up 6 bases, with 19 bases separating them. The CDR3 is CASSFNGHKTDTQYF. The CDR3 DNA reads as TGTGCCAGCAGTTTTAACGGACACAAGACGGATACGCAGTATTTT.

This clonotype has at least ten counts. CDR3 nucleotide sequence: TGTGCCAGCAGCTTAAAGGTGGACACTGAAGCTTTCTTT. Translated, it gives CASSLKVDTEAFF. This chain uses TRBV7-2 with TRBJ1-1; the D is unclear. Germline CDR1 is SGHTA and CDR2 is FQGNSA. There are 13 residues in the CDR3. V was trimmed by 2 bases and J by 3 bases, leaving 7 bases between them.

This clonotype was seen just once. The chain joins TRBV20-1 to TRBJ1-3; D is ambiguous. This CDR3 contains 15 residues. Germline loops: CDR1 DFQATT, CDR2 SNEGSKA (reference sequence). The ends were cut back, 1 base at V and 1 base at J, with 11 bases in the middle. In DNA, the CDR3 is TGCAGTGCTAGAGTCCCAGGATTATCTGGAAACACCATATATTTT. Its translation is CSARVPGLSGNTIYF.

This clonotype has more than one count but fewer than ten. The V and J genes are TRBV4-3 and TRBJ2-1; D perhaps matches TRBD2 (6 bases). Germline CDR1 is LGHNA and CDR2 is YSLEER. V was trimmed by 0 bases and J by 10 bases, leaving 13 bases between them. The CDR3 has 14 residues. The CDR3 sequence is CASSQDSGVKEQFF. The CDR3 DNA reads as TGCGCCAGCAGCCAAGATTCGGGAGTGAAAGAGCAGTTCTTC.

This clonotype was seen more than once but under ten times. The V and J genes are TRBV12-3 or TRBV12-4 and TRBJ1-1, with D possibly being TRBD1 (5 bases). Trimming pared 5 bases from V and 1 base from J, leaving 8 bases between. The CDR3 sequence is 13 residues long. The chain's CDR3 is CASSRDENTEAFF. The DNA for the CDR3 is TGTGCCAGCAGTCGGGACGAGAACACTGAAGCTTTCTTT.

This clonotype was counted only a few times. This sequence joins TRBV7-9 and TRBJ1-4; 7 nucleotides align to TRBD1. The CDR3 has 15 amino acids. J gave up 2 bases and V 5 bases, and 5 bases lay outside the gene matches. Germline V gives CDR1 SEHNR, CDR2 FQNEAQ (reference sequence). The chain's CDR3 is CASSTTGHTNEKLFF. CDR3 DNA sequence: TGTGCCAGCAGCACGACAGGGCATACTAATGAAAAACTGTTTTTT.

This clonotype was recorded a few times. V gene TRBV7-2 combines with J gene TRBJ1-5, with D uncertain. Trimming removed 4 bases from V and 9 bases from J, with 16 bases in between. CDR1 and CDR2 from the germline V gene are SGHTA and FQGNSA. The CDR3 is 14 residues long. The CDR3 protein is CASSSQDGSRPQHF. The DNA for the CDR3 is TGTGCCAGCAGCTCTCAGGACGGTTCGCGGCCCCAGCATTTT.

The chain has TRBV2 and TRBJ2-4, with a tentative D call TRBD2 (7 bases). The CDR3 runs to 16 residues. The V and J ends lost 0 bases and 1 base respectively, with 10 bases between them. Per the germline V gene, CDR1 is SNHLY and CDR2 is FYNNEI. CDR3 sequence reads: CASSEAGGEAKNIQYF. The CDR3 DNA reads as TGTGCCAGCAGTGAAGCAGGGGGGGAGGCCAAAAACATTCAGTACTTC.

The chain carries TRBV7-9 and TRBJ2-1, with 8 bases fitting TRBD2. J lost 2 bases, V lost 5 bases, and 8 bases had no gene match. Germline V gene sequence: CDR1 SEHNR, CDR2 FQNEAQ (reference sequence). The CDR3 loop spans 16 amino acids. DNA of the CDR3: TGTGCCAGCAGCGGTGGTACGCGGGGGGCCTACAATGAGCAGTTCTTC. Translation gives CASSGGTRGAYNEQFF.

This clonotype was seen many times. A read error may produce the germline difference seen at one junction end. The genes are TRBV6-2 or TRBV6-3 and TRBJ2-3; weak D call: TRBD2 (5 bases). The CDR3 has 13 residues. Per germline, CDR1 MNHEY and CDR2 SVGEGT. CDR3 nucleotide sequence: TGTGCCAGCAGTTCTCCGAGGACTCCGGGATCACTGTTT. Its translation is CASSSPRTPGSLF.

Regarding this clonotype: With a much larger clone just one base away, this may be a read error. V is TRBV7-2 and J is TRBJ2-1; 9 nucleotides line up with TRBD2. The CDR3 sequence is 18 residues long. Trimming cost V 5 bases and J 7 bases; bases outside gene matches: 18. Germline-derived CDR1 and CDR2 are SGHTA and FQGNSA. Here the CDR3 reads CASSPSLIAGDFMNEQFF. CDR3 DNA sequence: TGTGCCAGCAGCCCCTCACTAATAGCGGGAGACTTTATGAATGAGCAGTTCTTC.

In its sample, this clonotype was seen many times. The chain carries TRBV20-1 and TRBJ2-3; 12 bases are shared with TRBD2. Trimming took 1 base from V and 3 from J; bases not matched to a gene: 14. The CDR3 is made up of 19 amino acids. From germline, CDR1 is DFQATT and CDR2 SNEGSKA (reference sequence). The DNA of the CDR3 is TGCAGTGCTAGAGGAGATGGACTAGCGGGAAGGTCGGGTACAGATACGCAGTATTTT. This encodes CSARGDGLAGRSGTDTQYF.

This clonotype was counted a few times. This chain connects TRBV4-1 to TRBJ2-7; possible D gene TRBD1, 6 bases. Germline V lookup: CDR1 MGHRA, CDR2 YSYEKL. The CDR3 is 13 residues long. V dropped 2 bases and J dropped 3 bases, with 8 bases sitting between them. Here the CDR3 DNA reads TGCGCCAGCAGCCAACAGGGGAACTACGAGCAGTACTTC. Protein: CASSQQGNYEQYF.

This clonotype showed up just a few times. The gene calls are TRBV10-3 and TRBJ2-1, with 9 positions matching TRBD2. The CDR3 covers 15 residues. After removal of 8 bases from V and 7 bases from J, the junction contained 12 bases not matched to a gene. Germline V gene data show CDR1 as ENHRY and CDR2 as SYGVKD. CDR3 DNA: TGTGCCATCCGAACCCTGACTAGCGGTGAAAATGAGCAGTTCTTC. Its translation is CAIRTLTSGENEQFF.

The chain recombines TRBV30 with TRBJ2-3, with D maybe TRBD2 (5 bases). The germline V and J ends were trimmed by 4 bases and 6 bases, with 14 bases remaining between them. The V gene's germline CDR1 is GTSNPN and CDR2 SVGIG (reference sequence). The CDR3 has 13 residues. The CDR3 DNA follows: TGTGCCTGGACCCCCGGGAATGATGATACGCAGTATTTT. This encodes CAWTPGNDDTQYF.

CDR3 sequence (DNA): TGTGCCAGCAGCTTGACCATTGGACTAGCGGGCACATACGAGCAGTACTTC. Protein sequence: CASSLTIGLAGTYEQYF. The rearrangement uses TRBV5-4 and TRBJ2-7, with 11 positions matching TRBD2. Per the germline V gene, CDR1 is SGHNT and CDR2 is YYREEE (reference sequence). The ends lost 1 base at V and 4 bases at J; junction bases unmatched: 10. The CDR3 is 17 residues long.

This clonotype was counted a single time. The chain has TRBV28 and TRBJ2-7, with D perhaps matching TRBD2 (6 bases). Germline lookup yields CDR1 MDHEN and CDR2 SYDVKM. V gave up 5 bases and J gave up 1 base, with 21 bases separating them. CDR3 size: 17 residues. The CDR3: CASSPNHWEARSYEQYF. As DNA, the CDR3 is TGTGCCAGCAGTCCCAATCACTGGGAGGCGCGTTCCTACGAGCAGTACTTC.